The 32 T cell receptor beta chains listed next were all sequenced from one sample in a study of shared clonotypes between healthy human individuals. The repertoire was sequenced with immunoSEQ multiplex PCR; TCRdb's copy has only in-frame clones and lacks some. Of about 730,000 clones detected, roughly two thirds appear once; the ten largest clones hold over 1.5%. The sample was memory CD4+ T cells sorted from blood. Subset here: CD45RA-negative fraction. The receptors were sampled from a woman aged 30 to 39 in good health.

The table lists this clone with a few counts. V usage is TRBV11-2 and J usage is TRBJ2-7, with D possibly being TRBD2 (5 bases). CDR1 is SGHAT and CDR2 is FQNNGV in the germline V gene. The CDR3 consists of 16 residues. V was pared by 5 bases and J by 5 bases, with 22 bases between. CDR3 nucleotides: TGTGCCAGCAGCCCCCACTCCTCCGGGAATTTGAACGAGCAGTACTTC. It translates to CASSPHSSGNLNEQYF.

This clone occurred a few times. V and J are TRBV6-5 and TRBJ2-7; 7 bases map to TRBD2. The CDR3 is 13 residues long. Losses at the gene ends were 10 bases for V and 3 bases for J; bases not matched to a gene: 9. The V gene's germline CDR1 is MNHEY and CDR2 SVGAGI. The chain's CDR3 is CATRDYQGYEQYF. CDR3 DNA sequence: TGTGCCACTCGGGACTACCAAGGCTACGAGCAGTACTTC.

Details on this clone: A much larger clone sits a single nucleotide away, making a read error possible. The rearrangement joins TRBV7-3 to TRBJ2-7; the match to TRBD2 covers 7 bases. This CDR3 comprises 14 residues. Trimming took 5 bases from V and 0 from J; bases not matched to a gene: 4. Germline-derived CDR1 and CDR2 are SGHTA and FQGTGA. The CDR3 DNA is TGTGCCAGCAGCCAACAGCGGGACTCCTACGAGCAGTACTTC. This encodes CASSQQRDSYEQYF.

The table lists this clone with many counts. CDR3: CASSLDGMSENIQYF. For the CDR3, the DNA is TGCGCCAGCAGCTTGGACGGGATGTCGGAAAACATTCAGTACTTC. This chain joins TRBV5-1 and TRBJ2-4; D may be TRBD2 (5 bases). The V end was cut by 0 bases, the J end by 5 bases, with 12 bases between. CDR3 length: 15 amino acids. CDR1 SGHRS and CDR2 YFSETQ come from the germline V gene. The variable domain in full, completed from reference TRBV5-1 and TRBJ2-4, reads KAGVTQTPRYLIKTRGQQVTLSCSPISGHRSVSWYQQTPGQGLQFLFEYFSETQRNKGNFPGRFSGRQFSNSRSEMNVSTLELGDSALYLCASSLDGMSENIQYFGAGTRLSVL.

This clone was counted many times. CDR3 residues: CASSLAGANYGYTF. The CDR3 nucleotides read TGTGCCAGCAGCTTGGCAGGGGCTAACTATGGCTACACCTTC. V and J are TRBV5-4 and TRBJ1-2; D is perhaps TRBD1 (6 bases). The CDR3 runs to 14 residues. Germline assignment: CDR1 SGHNT and CDR2 YYREEE (reference sequence). V lost 0 bases to trimming and J lost 0 bases, with 6 bases between them.

The chain is built from TRBV10-2 and TRBJ2-3; tentative D call: TRBD2 (5 bases). Germline CDR1 WSHSY, CDR2 SAAADI. This CDR3 spans 15 amino acids. The V and J ends lost 2 bases and 2 bases respectively, with 11 bases between them. The DNA for the CDR3 is TGCGCCAGCAGTGAGGAAAAGCGGATCACAGATACGCAGTATTTT. Protein product: CASSEEKRITDTQYF.

Concerning this clone itself: The same CDR3 arises from other DNA sequences in this sample as well. This chain links TRBV18 with TRBJ1-2; 7 nucleotides align to TRBD1. Germline lookup yields CDR1 KGHSH and CDR2 LQKENI. This CDR3 is 15 amino acids long. The V segment lost 4 bases and the J segment 0 bases; nucleotides outside the gene matches: 5. The CDR3 nucleotides are TGTGCCAGCTCACTTCAGGGGGGGACTAACTATGGCTACACCTTC. Translation: CASSLQGGTNYGYTF.

The V gene is TRBV11-2, the J gene TRBJ1-3; D uncertain. CDR1 and CDR2 from the germline V gene are SGHAT and FQNNGV. The CDR3 contains 13 residues. V was pared by 3 bases and J by 3 bases, with 6 bases between. In DNA form, the CDR3 reads TGTGCCAGCAGCTTGGGCGTTGGAAACACCATATATTTT. This codes for CASSLGVGNTIYF.

A word on this clone: Other nucleotide sequences in the sample specify the same CDR3. The J gene is TRBJ2-2, the V gene TRBV5-1; perhaps TRBD1 as D (7 bases). The CDR3 loop spans 15 amino acids. CDR1 and CDR2 (germline): SGHRS, YFSETQ. V lost 4 bases, J lost 1 base, and 11 bases lay in between. The CDR3 region is CASSRGTENTGELFF. The CDR3 bases are TGCGCCAGCAGCCGGGGGACAGAGAACACCGGGGAGCTGTTTTTT.

The rearrangement uses TRBV9 and TRBJ2-5, with a tentative D call TRBD2 (6 bases). Per the germline V gene, CDR1 is SGDLS and CDR2 is YYNGEE. V was clipped by 4 bases and J by 4 bases, with 17 bases between them. CDR3 length: 15 amino acids. CDR3 in amino acids: CASSIRGGFGETQYF. Written as DNA, the CDR3 is TGTGCCAGCAGCATCCGTGGGGGGTTTGGAGAGACCCAGTACTTC.

The chain combines TRBV5-1 with TRBJ2-7; TRBD2 agrees at 11 bases. Germline values: CDR1 SGHRS, CDR2 YFSETQ. The CDR3 loop spans 14 amino acids. Trimming took 3 bases from V and 6 from J; bases not matched to a gene: 5. CDR3 sequence: CASSSGLAVREQYF. For the CDR3, the DNA is TGCGCCAGCAGCTCGGGACTAGCGGTCCGCGAGCAGTACTTC.

The rearrangement uses TRBV19 and TRBJ2-1, with 7 bases aligning to TRBD2. CDR1 is LNHDA and CDR2 is SQIVND in the germline V gene (reference sequence). The V and J ends lost 8 bases and 3 bases, in that order; junction bases with no gene match: 4. CDR3 length: 13 residues. The CDR3 bases are TGTGCCAGTGGTCTAGCGGACTACAATGAGCAGTTCTTC. Amino acid sequence: CASGLADYNEQFF.

The chain couples TRBV15 to TRBJ1-1; D remains unclear. V gave up 5 bases and J gave up 5 bases, with 12 bases separating them. Looked up from germline, CDR1 is LNHNV and CDR2 is YYDKDF (reference sequence). CDR3 length: 13 residues. Here the CDR3 DNA reads TGTGCCACCAGCGAGGCATTGGGGACTGAAGCTTTCTTT. This gives the protein CATSEALGTEAFF.

The V and J genes are TRBV7-9 and TRBJ2-7, with D possibly called TRBD1 or TRBD2 (5 bases each). Deletions cut 6 bases from V and 5 bases from J, with 14 bases between. The CDR3 runs 13 residues. Per germline, CDR1 SEHNR and CDR2 FQNEAQ (reference sequence). Here the CDR3 reads CASSFTGAHEQYF. The CDR3 coding sequence is TGTGCCAGCAGTTTCACCGGGGCCCACGAGCAGTACTTC.

The CDR3 bases are TGTGTCAGAAGCTTAGCACGGAGGTTGGAGGGTTGGGGCACAGATACGCAGTATTTT. Its protein is CVRSLARRLEGWGTDTQYF. This sequence joins TRBV7-5 and TRBJ2-3; the table's D call, TRBD2, was not checked against the DNA. TRBV7-5 is a pseudogene. The CDR3 runs to 19 residues.

The genes are TRBV2 and TRBJ1-4; D not resolved. The V gene lost 6 bases and the J gene lost 3 bases, with 11 bases spanning the gap. Germline V gene data show CDR1 as SNHLY and CDR2 as FYNNEI. This CDR3 is 14 amino acids long. The CDR3 DNA sequence: TGTGCCAGCAGGATACAGATGGCTAATGAAAAACTGTTTTTT. Translating it yields CASRIQMANEKLFF.

This chain uses TRBV12-5 with TRBJ1-2; 7 positions match TRBD1. The germline gives CDR1 LGHNT, CDR2 FRNRAP. Trimming cost V 9 bases and J 1 base; bases outside gene matches: 5. The CDR3 spans 13 residues. The CDR3 loop reads CASSTGFNYGYTF. In DNA, the CDR3 is TGTGCTAGCTCGACAGGGTTTAACTATGGCTACACCTTC. Full variable domain (outside the CDR3, taken from reference TRBV12-5 and TRBJ1-2): DARVTQTPRHKVTEMGQEVTMRCQPILGHNTVFWYRQTMMQGLELLAYFRNRAPLDDSGMPKDRFSAEMPDATLATLKIQPSEPRDSAVYFCASSTGFNYGYTFGSGTRLTVV.

This chain uses TRBV5-4 with TRBJ2-1; TRBD1 aligns across 11 bases. The CDR3 spans 16 residues. Germline trimming cut 4 bases from V and 0 bases from J; bases unmatched to any gene: 3. Germline values: CDR1 SGHNT, CDR2 YYREEE (reference sequence). This CDR3 reads CASSGTGGPSYNEQFF. The CDR3 nucleotides read TGTGCCAGCAGCGGGACAGGGGGACCCTCCTACAATGAGCAGTTCTTC.

The J gene is TRBJ2-2, the V gene TRBV2, with 7 bases matching TRBD2. The V gene's germline CDR1 is SNHLY and CDR2 FYNNEI. CDR3 length equals 17 residues. J gave up 0 bases and V 8 bases, and 12 bases lay outside the gene matches. The CDR3 region is CASGGRTRPSNTGELFF. As DNA, the CDR3 is TGTGCCAGCGGGGGGAGGACTAGACCTTCGAACACCGGGGAGCTGTTTTTT.

The chain combines TRBV11-2 with TRBJ1-1, with TRBD1 matching 8 bases. The CDR3 covers 13 residues. With V trimmed by 5 bases and J by 4 bases, 3 bases remained unmatched. Germline CDR1 and CDR2: SGHAT and FQNNGV. The CDR3 is CASSKQGGTEAFF. The DNA of the CDR3 is TGTGCCAGCAGCAAACAGGGGGGCACTGAAGCTTTCTTT. Filled out from reference TRBV11-2 and TRBJ1-1, the complete variable domain reads EAGVAQSPRYKIIEKRQSVAFWCNPISGHATLYWYQQILGQGPKLLIQFQNNGVVDDSQLPKDRFSAERLKGVDSTLKIQPAKLEDSAVYLCASSKQGGTEAFFGQGTRLTVV.

The J gene is TRBJ2-2, the V gene TRBV5-4, with TRBD2 identical over 10 bases. Germline CDR1 and CDR2: SGHNT and YYREEE (reference sequence). V lost 4 bases, J lost 3 bases, and 0 bases stayed unmatched. The CDR3 spans 14 residues. In DNA, the CDR3 is TGTGCCAGCAGCCTAGCGGGGGACACCGGGGAGCTGTTTTTT. This codes for CASSLAGDTGELFF.

The chain combines TRBV29-1 with TRBJ1-2; TRBD1 agrees at 11 bases. The CDR3 length is 14 residues. V was pared by 3 bases and J by 4 bases, with 4 bases of the junction left unmatched. The germline V gene encodes CDR1 SQVTM and CDR2 ANQGSEA. As DNA, the CDR3 is TGCAGCGTTGATAGGGGGACAGGGGGCTATGGCTACACCTTC. This sequence encodes CSVDRGTGGYGYTF.

The V call is TRBV19, the J call TRBJ2-1; D is uncertain. The CDR3 loop spans 14 amino acids. Germline assignment: CDR1 LNHDA and CDR2 SQIVND (reference sequence). The V and J ends lost 4 bases and 8 bases respectively, with 15 bases between them. The DNA for the CDR3 is TGTGCCAGTAGTACCCTCAGGCTAGAGTATGAGCAGTTCTTC. The encoded protein is CASSTLRLEYEQFF.

CDR3 loop: CASSLALNGGQNIQYF. The CDR3 DNA is TGTGCCAGCAGCTTGGCCCTCAATGGGGGGCAAAACATTCAGTACTTC. The rearrangement uses TRBV5-5 and TRBJ2-4; D may correspond to TRBD1 or TRBD2 (6 bases each). This CDR3 is 16 amino acids long. The germline V and J ends were trimmed by 0 bases and 5 bases, with 15 bases remaining between them. Germline CDR1 and CDR2: SGHKS and YYEKEE (reference sequence).

In this sample, this clone turned up a few times. Here the CDR3 DNA reads TGTGCCAGCGGCGGTAGCGGGTTCTTAAGGGGGAATGAGCAGTTCTTC. Protein: CASGGSGFLRGNEQFF. This chain connects TRBV27 to TRBJ2-1; weak D call: TRBD2 (7 bases). Germline V lookup: CDR1 MNHEY, CDR2 SMNVEV (reference sequence). The CDR3 runs to 16 residues. V shed 8 bases and J shed 7 bases, with 24 bases lying between them.

The chain couples TRBV7-8 to TRBJ1-4, with D tentatively TRBD1 (6 bases). Trimming shortened V by 5 bases and J by 5 bases, and 9 bases separated the two germline ends. Per germline, CDR1 SGHVS and CDR2 FQNEAQ. This CDR3 comprises 13 residues. In DNA form, the CDR3 reads TGTGCCAGCAGCCGACAGGAAAATGAAAAACTGTTTTTT. It specifies CASSRQENEKLFF.

The rearrangement links TRBV29-1 to TRBJ1-4, with 7 nucleotides matching TRBD1. J was trimmed by 4 bases and V by 7 bases; bases with no gene match: 9. CDR3 size: 14 residues. Per the germline V gene, CDR1 is SQVTM and CDR2 is ANQGSEA. In nucleotides, the CDR3 is TGCAGCGCAACCACAGGGGCCCTTAATGAAAAACTGTTTTTT. As protein: CSATTGALNEKLFF.

The chain links TRBV7-2 to TRBJ1-2; TRBD1 is a possible D gene (5 bases). The V gene's germline CDR1 is SGHTA and CDR2 FQGNSA. The length of the CDR3 is 15 residues. V lost 4 bases and J 1 base, leaving 13 bases between the germline ends. The CDR3, as DNA: TGTGCCAGCAGCTATCGACAGAGGGATAACTATGGCTACACCTTC. This translates into CASSYRQRDNYGYTF.

This clone came up a few times. Other DNA sequences of this sample code for an identical CDR3. This chain links TRBV6-6 with TRBJ1-1, with D uncertain. V was clipped by 2 bases and J by 0 bases, with 1 base between them. Germline values: CDR1 MNHNY, CDR2 SVGAGI (reference sequence). This CDR3 has 12 residues. The CDR3 region has the DNA TGTGCCAGCAGTTACGTGAACACTGAAGCTTTCTTT. It codes for CASSYVNTEAFF.

J is TRBJ2-7 and V is TRBV6-5; D may be TRBD2 (7 bases). The V end was cut by 8 bases, the J end by 4 bases, with 21 bases between. CDR3 length: 15 amino acids. Per the germline V gene, CDR1 is MNHEY and CDR2 is SVGAGI. This chain's CDR3 is CASSLPTGGTYEQYF. The DNA of the CDR3 is TGTGCCAGCTCCCTTCCGACCGGGGGGACATACGAGCAGTACTTC.

DNA for the CDR3: TGTGCCAGCAGCTTAACGCCGGGACTAGGGCAAGAGACCCAGTACTTC. It yields the protein CASSLTPGLGQETQYF. The rearrangement uses TRBV7-3 and TRBJ2-5, with 8 bases matching TRBD2. Germline V gene sequence: CDR1 SGHTA, CDR2 FQGTGA. The J segment lost 2 bases and the V segment lost 0 bases, leaving 5 bases of the junction unmatched. This CDR3 region has 16 residues.

This chain uses TRBV27 with TRBJ1-1; D is ambiguous. Germline V CDR1 and CDR2: MNHEY, SMNVEV (reference sequence). The CDR3 contains 14 residues. The V gene lost 3 bases and the J gene lost 3 bases, with 11 bases spanning the gap. The CDR3 DNA sequence: TGTGCCAGCAGTTTTGCGGGCCACGACACTGAAGCTTTCTTT. Its translation: CASSFAGHDTEAFF.